The T cell receptor beta chain under discussion was sequenced for a study of blood T cell repertoires in COVID-19. Study summary: Spain, Italy and the United States supplied samples that represented acute and convalescent COVID-19. Sources were T cells, B-cell-depleted T cells, or PBMCs; the material itself was cDNA or gDNA.

Original handling: Amplified reference gene primers provided the basis for estimating nucleated cell counts. The assay was immunoSEQ multiplex PCR, and TCRdb's table has in-frame clones only and misses some. V and J calls and clone size are those listed in that table; D and trimming were worked out from the DNA. The sample shows more than 100,000 clones, almost 85% of them seen only once. CDR1 and CDR2 from the germline V gene are SGDLS and YYNGEE. The CDR3 spans 15 residues. V trimming: 4 bases; J trimming: 7 bases; junction bases outside the gene matches: 9. The sequencing input was peripheral blood. The chain combines TRBV9 with TRBJ1-4; TRBD1 matches 8 bases. The clonotype was recovered from a woman in her 30s who had recovered from COVID-19. CDR3: CASSPTDRVGEKLFF. CDR3 in DNA: TGTGCCAGCAGCCCAACGGACAGGGTTGGTGAAAAACTGTTTTTT.